These 21 T cell receptor beta chains originate from one sample sequenced in a study of T cells expressing NK-cell markers. TCRdb reprocessed the 5' RACE reads, with one entry per CDR3 protein and no DNA. The sample table includes 140,000 to 150,000 distinct CDR3 sequences. Sequencing was carried out using blood T cells: a sorted CD56 or NKG2C T cell subset, CD4+ or CD8+ T cells, or bulk PBMC T cells (not recorded which). These receptors were taken from a man in his late teens or twenties in good health.

The chain joins TRBV7-9 to TRBJ2-1; the TCRdb D gene call, TRBD1, has no DNA to confirm it. This CDR3 spans 16 amino acids. CDR1 and CDR2 (germline): SEHNR, FQNEAQ (reference sequence). The CDR3 here is CASSPQTGTGIYEQFF.

V is TRBV27 and J is TRBJ2-3; lacking DNA, the TRBD2 call made by TCRdb goes unchecked. The V gene's germline CDR1 is MNHEY and CDR2 SMNVEV (reference sequence). The CDR3 totals 17 residues. Here the CDR3 reads CASSSMTGLPATDTQYF.

This chain links TRBV12-3 or TRBV12-4 with TRBJ2-3. This CDR3 comprises 14 residues. This chain's CDR3 is CAMGDPERTDTQYF.

V and J are TRBV27 and TRBJ2-3; without DNA, the TCRdb call of TRBD2 cannot be checked. The germline V gene encodes CDR1 MNHEY and CDR2 SMNVEV (reference sequence). The CDR3 runs 15 residues. CDR3 in amino acids: CASGRTSGGSDTQYF.

V usage is TRBV9 and J usage is TRBJ2-7; TCRdb reports TRBD2, a call that lacks DNA to check it against. CDR1 is SGDLS, CDR2 YYNGEE, per germline. This CDR3 contains 17 residues. This chain's CDR3 is CASSVGLAGPLGYEQYF.

The gene calls are TRBV2 and TRBJ2-7; the D call from TCRdb, TRBD2, cannot be confirmed without DNA. The CDR3 consists of 14 residues. The germline CDR1 and CDR2 sequences are SNHLY and FYNNEI. CDR3 protein: CASRTSGRSGEQYF. Variable domain in full (rest from reference TRBV2 and TRBJ2-7): EPEVTQTPSHQVTQMGQEVILRCVPISNHLYFYWYRQILGQKVEFLVSFYNNEISEKSEIFDDQFSVERPDGSNFTLKIRSTKLEDSAMYFCASRTSGRSGEQYFGPGTRLTVT.

This chain links TRBV15 with TRBJ2-3; TCRdb's D call, TRBD2, is unchecked because there is no DNA. The CDR3 has 16 residues. Germline CDR1 reads LNHNV; CDR2 reads YYDKDF (reference sequence). CDR3 sequence reads: CATSRDGTSGPDTQYF.

The CDR3 spells CASSYSAQGAQDTQYF. The chain couples TRBV6-5 to TRBJ2-3; the D gene TCRdb calls, TRBD1, cannot be checked with no DNA. Germline values: CDR1 MNHEY, CDR2 SVGAGI. This CDR3 spans 16 amino acids.

The rearrangement joins TRBV6-2 or TRBV6-3 to TRBJ2-3; the D call from TCRdb, TRBD2, cannot be confirmed without DNA. The CDR3 is 17 amino acids. CDR1 and CDR2 from the germline V gene are MNHEY and SVGEGT. The CDR3 loop is CASSHSGTSGSFDTQYF.

The rearrangement uses TRBV28 and TRBJ1-3. Germline V gives CDR1 MDHEN, CDR2 SYDVKM. The CDR3 spans 15 residues. This CDR3 reads CASSFESLSGNTIYF.

This rearrangement joins TRBV24-1 to TRBJ2-1. Germline CDR1 KGHDR, CDR2 SFDVKD. The CDR3 runs to 13 residues. This chain's CDR3 is CATSDSAVNEQFF.

J is TRBJ1-4 and V is TRBV12-3 or TRBV12-4. The CDR3 is 15 residues long. The CDR3 reads CASSTAGTAEGKLFF.

The chain carries TRBV4-2 and TRBJ2-2. CDR3 size: 16 residues. Per the germline V gene, CDR1 is LGHNA and CDR2 is YNFKEQ. CDR3 sequence: CASSQATASGTGELFF.

The CDR3 here is CATPSDRGANEQFF. The V call is TRBV2, the J call TRBJ2-1; TCRdb gives TRBD1 as the D gene, but with no DNA this cannot be confirmed. The CDR3 is 14 amino acids. From germline, CDR1 is SNHLY and CDR2 FYNNEI.

The chain is built from TRBV11-2 and TRBJ2-7; no DNA is available, so the TRBD1 call from TCRdb remains unchecked. The CDR3 is made up of 15 amino acids. From germline, CDR1 is SGHAT and CDR2 FQNNGV. CDR3 region: CASSFLGQGFHEQYF.

This chain uses TRBV11-1 with TRBJ2-1; no DNA is available, so the TRBD2 call from TCRdb remains unchecked. Germline values: CDR1 SGHAT, CDR2 FQDESV (reference sequence). The CDR3 is made up of 18 amino acids. CDR3 protein: CASSLTPTSDGSYNEQFF.

The chain employs TRBV27 and TRBJ2-3; TCRdb returns TRBD2, unconfirmable since there is no DNA. Germline V CDR1 and CDR2: MNHEY, SMNVEV (reference sequence). There are 15 residues in the CDR3. The CDR3 loop is CASSPRTSNTDTQYF.

The rearrangement uses TRBV4-2 and TRBJ1-3. This CDR3 comprises 16 residues. In germline, CDR1 is LGHNA, CDR2 YNFKEQ. The chain's CDR3 is CASSQDWAFSGNTIYF.

The chain joins TRBV6-2 or TRBV6-3 to TRBJ2-4; TCRdb's D call, TRBD1, is unchecked because there is no DNA. The CDR3 is made up of 18 amino acids. Germline CDR1 reads MNHEY; CDR2 reads SVGEGT. The chain's CDR3 is CASSAEGQGVSAKNIQYF.

V gene TRBV12-3 or TRBV12-4 combines with J gene TRBJ2-6; the TCRdb D gene call, TRBD2, has no DNA to confirm it. The CDR3 is made up of 17 amino acids. CDR3 sequence reads: CASRGTTSTSGANVLTF.

The chain links TRBV14 to TRBJ2-3; the D call of TRBD1 rests on TCRdb alone, since no DNA is present to check it. Germline V gene sequence: CDR1 SGHDN, CDR2 FVKESK. The CDR3 extends over 17 amino acids. CDR3 residues: CASSQDVPRAYTDTQYF. The full variable domain, its missing parts supplied by reference TRBV14 and TRBJ2-3, is EAGVTQFPSHSVIEKGQTVTLRCDPISGHDNLYWYRRVMGKEIKFLLHFVKESKQDESGMPNNRFLAERTGGTYSTLKVQPAELEDSGVYFCASSQDVPRAYTDTQYFGPGTRLTVL.